These 15 T cell receptor beta chains originate from one sample sequenced in a study of OX40 agonist ivuxolimab in advanced cancers. Only in-frame clones appear in the TCRdb table, and some are missing; sequencing was by immunoSEQ multiplex PCR. The table includes 35,000 to 50,000 clones, 88% detected once. This sample comprised CD4+ or CD8+ T cells sorted from blood, obtained in a trial of the OX40 agonist ivuxolimab. These receptors were obtained from an adult with an advanced solid tumor such as melanoma, head and neck, liver or kidney cancer.

The chain uses TRBV7-2 and TRBJ2-6; D gene uncertain. This CDR3 contains 16 residues. Trimming cost V 4 bases and J 0 bases, with 10 bases left between them. Germline lookup yields CDR1 SGHTA and CDR2 FQGNSA. The CDR3 DNA sequence: TGTGCCAGCAGCTCAGGTCGCGGCTCTGGGGCCAACGTCCTGACTTTC. Protein: CASSSGRGSGANVLTF.

This sequence joins TRBV4-3 and TRBJ2-7; D unresolved. This CDR3 has 15 residues. Germline CDR1 is LGHNA and CDR2 is YSLEER. Between the trimmed V and J ends, which lost 0 bases and 7 bases, there was a span of 16 bases. In nucleotides, the CDR3 is TGCGCCAGCAGCCAAGATCTGACCCATAACGTGGAGCAGTACTTC. Amino acid sequence: CASSQDLTHNVEQYF.

CDR3 DNA: TGTGCCAGCAGCTTAAATCAAGGACAGGCCGGCACCGGGGAGCTGTTTTTT. This gives the protein CASSLNQGQAGTGELFF. The chain uses TRBV7-3 and TRBJ2-2; 7 bases are a match to TRBD1. Per germline, CDR1 SGHTA and CDR2 FQGTGA. The CDR3 consists of 17 residues. J lost 4 bases, V lost 1 base, and 9 bases had no gene match.

V is TRBV27 and J is TRBJ2-5; TRBD2 aligns across 8 bases. Losses at the gene ends were 6 bases for V and 3 bases for J; bases not matched to a gene: 21. The CDR3 runs 19 residues. The germline V gene encodes CDR1 MNHEY and CDR2 SMNVEV (reference sequence). The CDR3 coding sequence is TGTGCCAGCAGGCCATGGACTAGCAACATTCGACTTCGTAAAGAGACCCAGTACTTC. The encoded protein is CASRPWTSNIRLRKETQYF.

Comment on this clone: A read error may account for a junction end that differs from germline. The gene calls are TRBV2 and TRBJ1-2, with 8 bases fitting TRBD1. Germline CDR1 reads SNHLY; CDR2 reads FYNNEI. The CDR3 consists of 13 residues. The CDR3 nucleotides read TGTGCCAGCAGAGACTCCGGGACAGGATTCGACAGATTC. Protein sequence: CASRDSGTGFDRF.

The chain links TRBV7-9 to TRBJ2-7; D remains ambiguous. CDR3 size: 12 residues. CDR1 and CDR2 (germline): SEHNR, FQNEAQ (reference sequence). Trimming stripped 5 bases from V and 10 bases from J, with 15 bases between. DNA for the CDR3: TGTGCCAGCAGCCTCGTCAGTATCCAACAGTACTTC. It codes for CASSLVSIQQYF.

The chain uses TRBV10-3 and TRBJ2-5, with TRBD2 matching 11 bases. The trim removed 5 bases at V and 5 bases at J, leaving 7 bases unmatched. The CDR3 contains 15 residues. Germline V gene data show CDR1 as ENHRY and CDR2 as SYGVKD. CDR3 nucleotide sequence: TGTGCCATCAGTCCCCTAGCGGGAGGTGGCGAGACCCAGTACTTC. Amino acid sequence: CAISPLAGGGETQYF.

This clone turned up a few times. J is TRBJ2-7 and V is TRBV27; 8 bases line up with TRBD1. Trimming took 5 bases from V and 5 from J; bases not matched to a gene: 8. There are 14 residues in the CDR3. CDR1 MNHEY and CDR2 SMNVEV come from the germline V gene (reference sequence). DNA of the CDR3: TGTGCCAGCAGTCCGAGACAGGGGTGGAACGAGCAGTACTTC. This sequence encodes CASSPRQGWNEQYF.

The rearrangement links TRBV5-1 to TRBJ2-1; 7 positions match TRBD1. V dropped 2 bases and J dropped 1; count of bases not matched to a gene: 6. Germline values: CDR1 SGHRS, CDR2 YFSETQ. CDR3 length equals 16 residues. CDR3 sequence reads: CASSFGPGQSYNEQFF. The CDR3 DNA follows: TGCGCCAGCAGCTTCGGTCCGGGACAGTCCTACAATGAGCAGTTCTTC.

V usage is TRBV6-6 and J usage is TRBJ2-3; D not resolved. Trimming removed 7 bases from V and 6 bases from J, with 5 bases in between. Per the germline V gene, CDR1 is MNHNY and CDR2 is SVGAGI (reference sequence). CDR3 length: 10 residues. This CDR3 is CASKADTQYF. The CDR3 coding sequence is TGTGCCAGCAAGGCGGATACGCAGTATTTT.

The V and J genes are TRBV19 and TRBJ2-2; perhaps D is TRBD1 or TRBD2 (5 bases each). CDR1 is LNHDA, CDR2 SQIVND, per germline (reference sequence). The CDR3 is 15 residues long. Deletions cut 8 bases from V and 2 bases from J, with 15 bases between. The chain's CDR3 is CASSRGEINTGELFF. In DNA form, the CDR3 reads TGTGCCAGTTCCCGAGGGGAGATTAACACCGGGGAGCTGTTTTTT.

This clone is a singleton in its sample. The chain has TRBV19 and TRBJ2-1, with D perhaps assigned TRBD1 or TRBD2 (5 bases each). Germline-derived CDR1 and CDR2 are LNHDA and SQIVND (reference sequence). Trimming shortened V by 6 bases and J by 8 bases, and 17 bases separated the two germline ends. This CDR3 has 14 amino acids. The CDR3 DNA sequence: TGTGCCAGTAGGACCGGGACGCGTCGGGATGAGCAGTTCTTC. Its protein product is CASRTGTRRDEQFF.

In DNA form, the CDR3 reads TGTGCCAGCAGCGTAGGGTTAGGGAGCCTCACAGATACGCAGTATTTT. This sequence encodes CASSVGLGSLTDTQYF. The rearrangement uses TRBV9 and TRBJ2-3; tentatively, D is TRBD2 (5 bases). The germline V gene encodes CDR1 SGDLS and CDR2 YYNGEE. The CDR3 runs 16 residues. V was cut by 0 bases and J by 2 bases, with 13 bases left in between.

This clone was seen a handful of times. The chain is built from TRBV15 and TRBJ2-1; TRBD2 agrees at 9 bases. Germline trimming cut 6 bases from V and 3 bases from J; bases unmatched to any gene: 3. The CDR3 length is 14 residues. Per the germline V gene, CDR1 is LNHNV and CDR2 is YYDKDF (reference sequence). The CDR3 loop is CATSFSGSYNEQFF. CDR3 coding DNA: TGTGCCACCAGTTTTAGCGGGAGCTACAATGAGCAGTTCTTC. Supplemented by reference TRBV15 and TRBJ2-1, the full variable domain reads DAMVIQNPRYQVTQFGKPVTLSCSQTLNHNVMYWYQQKSSQAPKLLFHYYDKDFNNEADTPDNFQSRRPNTSFCFLDIRSPGLGDTAMYLCATSFSGSYNEQFFGPGTRLTVL.

The chain couples TRBV7-2 to TRBJ2-4; the match to TRBD1 covers 8 bases. Germline V gene sequence: CDR1 SGHTA, CDR2 FQGNSA. This CDR3 has 15 amino acids. Trimming cost V 5 bases and J 6 bases; bases outside gene matches: 9. CDR3 amino acids: CASSLRTGPPNIQYF. CDR3 DNA: TGTGCCAGCAGCCTAAGGACAGGGCCACCAAACATTCAGTACTTC. Full variable domain (remainder filled in from reference TRBV7-2 and TRBJ2-4): GAGVSQSPSNKVTEKGKDVELRCDPISGHTALYWYRQSLGQGLEFLIYFQGNSAPDKSGLPSDRFSAERTGGSVSTLTIQRTQQEDSAVYLCASSLRTGPPNIQYFGAGTRLSVL.